The 3 T cell receptor beta chains listed next were all sequenced from one sample in a study of metastatic and nonmetastatic thyroid tumors. Thyroid surgery was performed in patients who had received no treatment beforehand. TCRdb reprocessed the PCR reads via MiXCR. The sample has some 30,000 clones; around 19% are singletons. What was sequenced was blood. The source is a female donor with papillary thyroid cancer or a benign thyroid nodule (not recorded which). Some clones in this sample may be carry-over from other donors' samples.

This clone was seen only a few times. One end of the junction is discordant with germline, which a read error may explain. This chain uses TRBV6-6 with TRBJ2-3, with 11 positions matching TRBD2. There are 17 residues in the CDR3. Germline-derived CDR1 and CDR2 are MNHNY and SVGAGI (reference sequence). This CDR3 is CASSYSIAGGGTDTRYF. DNA of the CDR3: TGTGCCAGCAGTTACTCGATAGCGGGGGGGGGCACAGATACGCGGTATTTT.

The table lists this clone with a few counts. V gene TRBV2 combines with J gene TRBJ2-7; D gene ambiguous. CDR3 size: 14 residues. Trimming took off 8 bases at V and 6 bases at J, with 20 bases between the two ends. The V gene's germline CDR1 is SNHLY and CDR2 FYNNEI. CDR3 sequence reads: CASLTLSAPFEQYF. CDR3 DNA: TGTGCCAGCCTAACTCTATCGGCTCCATTCGAGCAGTACTTC.

This clone showed up just a few times. The chain couples TRBV6-1 to TRBJ2-3, with D hard to call. V was clipped by 7 bases and J by 2 bases, with 13 bases between them. Per the germline V gene, CDR1 is MNHNS and CDR2 is SASEGT. The CDR3 is 14 residues long. The DNA of the CDR3 is TGTGCCAGCAAGGCGGTGGTCTCCACAGATACGCAGTATTTT. Translated, it gives CASKAVVSTDTQYF.